This entry features one TCR beta chain sequence. Its matching antigen is unknown. This specimen comes from a study of vaccination effects on CD4 cells after COVID-19. Turning to the study itself: All participants had two doses of either the BNT162b2 or mRNA-1273 vaccine. Study-wide points: Common cold coronaviruses were cross-recognized by only 1 of 255 vaccine-induced clones in healthy vaccinees.

The CDR3 consists of 16 residues. Germline CDR1 is MNHEY and CDR2 is SMNVEV (reference sequence). V dropped 5 bases and J dropped 4; count of bases not matched to a gene: 5. Antigen-specific CD4+ T cell clonotypes were called by their expansion after viral peptide-pool culture in ViraFEST. Subsequent to 10 days of culture, CD4+ T cells were isolated. People in the vaccine group had not been infected with SARS-CoV-2 before, and their nucleocapsid antibodies were negative. After approximately 2 million PBMC were placed in each well, they were cultured with 8.5 to 10 IU/ml IL-2 and roughly 10 ug/ml peptides. A half-volume exchange with IL-2 medium occurred on days 3 and 7. Libraries were prepared by immunoSEQ multiplex PCR; TCRdb keeps only in-frame clonotypes and omits some of them. This table has around 63,000 clones, around three quarters appearing once.

The chain uses TRBV27 and TRBJ2-2, with 12 nucleotides matching TRBD2. The origin of this receptor is a human donor who received a COVID-19 vaccine. The sequenced sample was CD4+ T cells from PBMCs cultured with HCoV-OC43 spike peptides, obtained before COVID-19 vaccination. Subset described: HCoV-OC43 spike overlapping peptide pool stimulation. Here the CDR3 reads CASSPRTSGATGELFF. CDR3 nucleotides: TGTGCCAGCAGTCCCCGGACTAGCGGGGCCACCGGGGAGCTGTTTTTT.